One and the same sample provided the 15 T cell receptor beta chains below, sequenced in a study of early T cells in non-severe SARS-CoV-2 infection (dated by TCRdb to about 2021). Library generation was performed with 5' RACE. Data came from a NextSeq 500. TCRdb itself trimmed the public reads at Q25 with fastp, ran MiXCR and retained productive beta chains. One record per CDR3 amino acid sequence lists the most common genes and DNA. The sample table contains roughly 53,000 distinct CDR3 sequences; only one count was recorded for roughly 9% of them. Jointly, the top ten make up 3.9% of the sample. The source material was whole blood, sampled at baseline. Source of these receptors: an adult who was a healthcare worker with PCR-confirmed SARS-CoV-2 infection or an uninfected control (not recorded which).

This clonotype has just a few counts. The chain carries TRBV12-3 or TRBV12-4 and TRBJ1-5; 8 bases align to TRBD1. The CDR3 consists of 17 residues. V dropped 6 bases and J dropped 4; count of bases not matched to a gene: 14. CDR3 coding DNA: TGTGCCAGCAGCCCAAAGACAGGGGAGTTTCTTAATCAGCCCCAGCATTTT. This gives the protein CASSPKTGEFLNQPQHF.

This clonotype has a handful of counts. This chain joins TRBV12-3 or TRBV12-4 and TRBJ2-7; no clear D gene. The CDR3 runs to 12 residues. Trimming removed 4 bases at V and 6 bases at J, with 10 bases between. CDR3 DNA: TGTGCCAGCAGTTCTGTGGGCCCCGAGCAGTACTTC. Amino acid sequence: CASSSVGPEQYF.

The sample holds a few counts of this clonotype. The chain joins TRBV6-5 to TRBJ2-1; D may be TRBD1 (5 bases). Germline assignment: CDR1 MNHEY and CDR2 SVGAGI. There are 14 residues in the CDR3. V lost 6 bases and J lost 5, with 14 bases in between. The CDR3 region has the DNA TGTGCCAGCAGCTACGCAAGACAGAACAATGAGCAGTTCTTC. Residues: CASSYARQNNEQFF.

This clonotype was detected many times. CDR3 residues: CASSFADLSGNTIYF. CDR3 nucleotide sequence: TGTGCCAGCAGCTTTGCAGATCTCTCTGGAAACACCATATATTTT. V and J are TRBV7-9 and TRBJ1-3; D is undetermined. The CDR3 is 15 amino acids. The germline CDR1 and CDR2 sequences are SEHNR and FQNEAQ (reference sequence). V lost 3 bases to trimming and J lost 0 bases, with 9 bases between them.

V usage is TRBV10-3 and J usage is TRBJ2-2; D unclear. Germline CDR1 is ENHRY and CDR2 is SYGVKD. CDR3 size: 15 residues. V was clipped by 3 bases and J by 6 bases, with 14 bases between them. CDR3 amino acids: CAISDTPLASGELFF. Written as DNA, the CDR3 is TGTGCCATCAGTGACACCCCTCTCGCGTCCGGGGAGCTGTTTTTT.

This chain connects TRBV2 to TRBJ1-6, with D uncertain. The CDR3 runs 13 residues. Between the trimmed V and J ends, which lost 8 bases and 7 bases, there was a span of 12 bases. Germline V gene lookup returns CDR1 SNHLY and CDR2 FYNNEI. In nucleotides, the CDR3 is TGTGCCAGCTGCAAGACATCCAATTCACCCCTCCACTTT. Translation gives CASCKTSNSPLHF.

The chain recombines TRBV29-1 with TRBJ1-2; no firm D call. The CDR3 contains 12 residues. Per germline, CDR1 SQVTM and CDR2 ANQGSEA. The V end lost 4 bases, the J end lost 1 base, and 7 bases lay between the germline ends. CDR3 sequence (DNA): TGCAGCGTTGTGGTCAGTAACTATGGCTACACCTTC. Protein sequence: CSVVVSNYGYTF.

The V and J genes are TRBV29-1 and TRBJ2-1; TRBD2 is a possible D gene (7 bases). Trimming shortened V by 5 bases and J by 2 bases, and 13 bases separated the two germline ends. CDR3 size: 14 residues. Germline V gene lookup returns CDR1 SQVTM and CDR2 ANQGSEA. This CDR3 reads CSVYSGGTYNEQFF. DNA for the CDR3: TGCAGCGTTTACTCGGGGGGCACCTACAATGAGCAGTTCTTC.

This clonotype showed up many times. The chain recombines TRBV6-2 or TRBV6-3 with TRBJ2-7; TRBD2 matches 9 bases. V trimming: 3 bases; J trimming: 5 bases; junction bases outside the gene matches: 17. The CDR3 is 18 amino acids. Germline V gene lookup returns CDR1 MNHEY and CDR2 SVGEGT. CDR3 sequence reads: CASSYISGRRASVDEQYF. CDR3 DNA sequence: TGTGCCAGCAGTTATATTAGCGGGAGAAGGGCTTCGGTCGACGAGCAGTACTTC.

The chain carries TRBV5-1 and TRBJ1-3; TRBD1 is a possible D gene (5 bases). V was clipped by 0 bases and J by 0 bases, with 13 bases between them. The length of the CDR3 is 17 residues. CDR1 is SGHRS and CDR2 is YFSETQ in the germline V gene. The chain's CDR3 is CASSLVGRTSSGNTIYF. CDR3 DNA sequence: TGCGCCAGCAGCTTGGTGGGACGGACGAGCTCTGGAAACACCATATATTTT.

This clonotype was picked up a small number of times. The gene calls are TRBV10-2 and TRBJ2-7; the match to TRBD2 covers 8 bases. This CDR3 contains 14 residues. The V gene end was trimmed by 6 bases and the J gene end by 2 bases; junction bases not matched to a gene: 6. Germline V gene sequence: CDR1 WSHSY, CDR2 SAAADI. The CDR3: CASSSSGTPYEQYF. The DNA of the CDR3 is TGCGCCAGCAGCAGTAGCGGGACCCCCTACGAGCAGTACTTC.

V gene TRBV6-6 combines with J gene TRBJ1-4; D is perhaps TRBD1 (5 bases). V was trimmed by 0 bases and J by 7 bases, leaving 12 bases between them. Germline V gene lookup returns CDR1 MNHNY and CDR2 SVGAGI (reference sequence). CDR3 length: 15 residues. The CDR3 is CASSYSRGLGEKLFF. The CDR3 DNA sequence: TGTGCCAGCAGTTACTCGAGGGGATTGGGTGAAAAACTGTTTTTT.

This clonotype was found many times. J is TRBJ2-7 and V is TRBV9; D remains unclear. The germline V gene has CDR1 SGDLS and CDR2 YYNGEE. V lost 4 bases to trimming and J lost 7 bases, with 15 bases between them. The CDR3 loop spans 13 amino acids. CDR3 loop: CASSREHLGEQYF. For the CDR3, the DNA is TGTGCCAGCAGCAGAGAACACTTGGGGGAGCAGTACTTC.

The genes are TRBV4-2 and TRBJ2-3, with 9 bases identical to TRBD2. The CDR3 is 16 amino acids. Germline V lookup: CDR1 LGHNA, CDR2 YNFKEQ. The V segment lost 2 bases and the J segment 5 bases; nucleotides outside the gene matches: 8. CDR3 sequence (DNA): TGTGCCAGCAGCCAACGGTTAGCGGGAGCCCGAGATACGCAGTATTTT. Its protein product is CASSQRLAGARDTQYF.

This clonotype was found many times. This rearrangement joins TRBV6-5 to TRBJ1-2, with TRBD1 matching over 11 bases. The CDR3 has 14 amino acids. CDR1 is MNHEY, CDR2 SVGAGI, per germline. V lost 6 bases to trimming and J lost 4 bases; unmatched junction nucleotides: 4. The DNA for the CDR3 is TGTGCCAGCAGGGGACAGGGGGGTAGCTATGGCTACACCTTC. Its translation is CASRGQGGSYGYTF.